A single sample gave rise to the 16 T cell receptor beta chains below, sequenced in a study of blood T cell repertoires in COVID-19. Sequencing used immunoSEQ multiplex PCR; TCRdb keeps in-frame clones, though not all of them. The sample includes about 240,000 clones, around 87% seen only once; the top ten take 7.2%. Material for sequencing was peripheral blood. These receptors were collected from a man aged 55-75 years who had recovered from COVID-19.

The genes are TRBV18 and TRBJ2-5; weak D call: TRBD2 (6 bases). V lost 2 bases and J 1 base, leaving 14 bases between the germline ends. Per the germline V gene, CDR1 is KGHSH and CDR2 is LQKENI. CDR3 length: 16 residues. The CDR3 DNA follows: TGTGCCAGCTCACCATGGACGGGAGCCGCCCAAGAGACCCAGTACTTC. It encodes CASSPWTGAAQETQYF.

In this sample, this clone turned up a few times. V is TRBV6-5 and J is TRBJ1-6; D is unclear. Germline lookup yields CDR1 MNHEY and CDR2 SVGAGI. CDR3 length: 15 residues. Trimming stripped 7 bases from V and 5 bases from J, with 15 bases between. CDR3 sequence (DNA): TGTGCCAGCAATCAAATGCGGATGCATAATTCACCCCTCCACTTT. Its translation: CASNQMRMHNSPLHF.

The chain recombines TRBV6-5 with TRBJ1-1; D is uncertain. Germline CDR1 is MNHEY and CDR2 is SVGAGI. V was trimmed by 3 bases and J by 1 base, leaving 15 bases between them. The CDR3 has 16 amino acids. This CDR3 reads CASSYSPAGANTEAFF. The CDR3 DNA reads TGTGCCAGCAGTTATTCCCCGGCTGGAGCGAACACTGAAGCTTTCTTT.

This chain joins TRBV7-8 and TRBJ1-5; D possibly corresponds to TRBD1 (6 bases). CDR1 SGHVS and CDR2 FQNEAQ come from the germline V gene. The CDR3 runs 19 residues. V dropped 2 bases and J dropped 2 bases, with 22 bases sitting between them. The CDR3, as DNA: TGTGCCAGCAGCTTATATTCCCACACAGGGAACAGGGGCAATCAGCCCCAGCATTTT. Translating gives CASSLYSHTGNRGNQPQHF.

The chain combines TRBV10-1 with TRBJ1-2; no reliable D call. Germline V CDR1 and CDR2: WNHNN, SYGVQD (reference sequence). The V and J ends lost 2 bases and 4 bases respectively, with 8 bases between them. The CDR3 spans 13 residues. This chain's CDR3 is CASSETATYGYTF. The DNA of the CDR3 is TGCGCCAGCAGTGAGACAGCCACCTATGGCTACACCTTC.

The V gene is TRBV7-2, the J gene TRBJ1-2; a possible D gene is TRBD1 (6 bases). The CDR3 has 14 residues. The V end lost 3 bases, the J end lost 4 bases, and 12 bases lay between the germline ends. Germline CDR1 and CDR2: SGHTA and FQGNSA. In nucleotides, the CDR3 is TGTGCCAGCAGCTTCGACAGGACGCTCTATGGCTACACCTTC. Its protein is CASSFDRTLYGYTF. Full variable domain (outside the CDR3, taken from reference TRBV7-2 and TRBJ1-2): GAGVSQSPSNKVTEKGKDVELRCDPISGHTALYWYRQSLGQGLEFLIYFQGNSAPDKSGLPSDRFSAERTGGSVSTLTIQRTQQEDSAVYLCASSFDRTLYGYTFGSGTRLTVV.

The rearrangement links TRBV11-2 to TRBJ1-1; D is ambiguous. CDR1 SGHAT and CDR2 FQNNGV come from the germline V gene. V lost 2 bases, J lost 4 bases, and 14 bases lay in between. This CDR3 contains 15 residues. The CDR3 sequence: CASSLNGGSVTEAFF. CDR3 DNA: TGTGCCAGCAGCTTAAATGGAGGGTCCGTCACTGAAGCTTTCTTT.

The rearrangement joins TRBV5-1 to TRBJ2-3; the match to TRBD2 covers 10 bases. Germline V lookup: CDR1 SGHRS, CDR2 YFSETQ. This CDR3 is built from 15 residues. The V gene end was trimmed by 4 bases and the J gene end by 3 bases; junction bases not matched to a gene: 5. The CDR3 sequence: CASSSIAGGTDTQYF. The CDR3 region has the DNA TGCGCCAGCAGCAGTATAGCGGGGGGAACAGATACGCAGTATTTT.

This clone was counted once. The rearrangement uses TRBV6-5 and TRBJ1-4, with 7 bases lining up with TRBD1. The V gene's germline CDR1 is MNHEY and CDR2 SVGAGI. The CDR3 spans 13 residues. The J segment lost 7 bases and the V segment lost 11 bases, leaving 10 bases of the junction unmatched. The CDR3 sequence is CAGEQGRIEKLFF. CDR3 DNA: TGTGCCGGGGAACAGGGGAGGATTGAAAAACTGTTTTTT.

The chain links TRBV30 to TRBJ1-1, with D perhaps matching TRBD1 (6 bases). V lost 6 bases and J lost 2, with 16 bases in between. Per the germline V gene, CDR1 is GTSNPN and CDR2 is SVGIG (reference sequence). The CDR3 loop spans 14 amino acids. CDR3 nucleotide sequence: TGTGCCTGTCACAGGGATAGAATCAACACTGAAGCTTTCTTT. Translating it yields CACHRDRINTEAFF.

Comment on this clone: This CDR3 is also generated by other DNA sequences in the sample. The chain has TRBV3-1 (or the pseudogene TRBV3-2) and TRBJ2-2; D possibly corresponds to TRBD1 (5 bases). Trimming removed 4 bases from V and 2 bases from J, with 8 bases in between. Germline CDR1 LGHDT, CDR2 YNNKEL (reference sequence). CDR3 length: 14 residues. The CDR3 coding sequence is TGTGCCAGCAGCCGGCAGGGCAACACCGGGGAGCTGTTTTTT. Translating gives CASSRQGNTGELFF.

This chain joins TRBV2 and TRBJ2-7, with TRBD1 identical over 7 bases. CDR1 and CDR2 (germline): SNHLY, FYNNEI. CDR3 length equals 14 residues. After removal of 6 bases from V and 5 bases from J, the junction contained 10 bases not matched to a gene. CDR3 DNA sequence: TGTGCCAGCAGGGGAGACAGGGTGATCCACGAGCAGTACTTC. Translated: CASRGDRVIHEQYF.

This chain uses TRBV5-1 with TRBJ2-5; 10 bases match TRBD2. V lost 4 bases to trimming and J lost 4 bases; unmatched junction nucleotides: 7. The CDR3 spans 15 residues. From germline, CDR1 is SGHRS and CDR2 YFSETQ. DNA for the CDR3: TGCGCCAGCAGCCCAAGCGGGGGGGCCGGAGAGACCCAGTACTTC. This gives the protein CASSPSGGAGETQYF.

The V and J genes are TRBV5-1 and TRBJ1-1; the D gene is possibly TRBD1 (5 bases). V was clipped by 4 bases and J by 0 bases, with 13 bases between them. CDR1 SGHRS and CDR2 YFSETQ come from the germline V gene. This CDR3 spans 15 amino acids. The CDR3 DNA sequence: TGCGCCAGCAGCATTACCGGGACTCTGAACACTGAAGCTTTCTTT. This codes for CASSITGTLNTEAFF.

A single count supports this clone. V usage is TRBV5-1 and J usage is TRBJ2-1; TRBD2 matches 9 bases. With V trimmed by 1 base and J by 7 bases, 9 bases remained unmatched. This CDR3 comprises 16 residues. From germline, CDR1 is SGHRS and CDR2 YFSETQ. CDR3 protein: CASSLSGAGGLNEQFF. The CDR3, as DNA: TGCGCCAGCAGCTTGTCCGGAGCGGGGGGCCTAAATGAGCAGTTCTTC.

The chain has TRBV19 and TRBJ1-5, with D tentatively TRBD1 (5 bases). The V end was cut by 6 bases, the J end by 1 base, with 10 bases between. CDR3 size: 14 residues. Germline V CDR1 and CDR2: LNHDA, SQIVND (reference sequence). CDR3 in DNA: TGTGCCAGTAGCCGCAGGGAAAGCAATCAGCCCCAGCATTTT. Translated: CASSRRESNQPQHF.